What follows are 2 T cell receptor beta chains derived from one specimen sequenced in a study of shared clonotypes between healthy human individuals (dated by TCRdb to about 2020). The receptor library was made with the immunoSEQ multiplex PCR assay. In its TCRdb copy, this immuneACCESS table keeps in-frame sequences only and misses some clones. Where compared with another copy, unresolved V genes explain less than half of these, and the others have no known cause. In all, the sample holds about 96,000 clones, and approximately 44% of those were seen once. More than 12% of the sample comes from the top ten. Sample: PBMCs. The receptors originated from a woman in her thirties or forties in good health. Some clones in this sample may be carry-over from other donors' samples.

The rearrangement links TRBV5-6 to TRBJ1-5; D is ambiguous. CDR1 is SGHDT, CDR2 YYEEEE, per germline. Trimming left V 2 bases short and J 5 bases short, with 11 bases between. The length of the CDR3 is 14 residues. CDR3 in DNA: TGTGCCAGCAGCTTAAAGGGAGAACATCAGCCCCAGCATTTT. Its translation: CASSLKGEHQPQHF.

V is TRBV7-9 and J is TRBJ2-2, with D possibly being TRBD2 (6 bases). This CDR3 has 15 amino acids. Per the germline V gene, CDR1 is SEHNR and CDR2 is FQNEAQ (reference sequence). The V end was cut by 8 bases, the J end by 1 base, with 14 bases between. This CDR3 is CASQRGTQNTGELFF. In DNA form, the CDR3 reads TGTGCCAGCCAGCGCGGGACCCAGAACACCGGGGAGCTGTTTTTT.